Each of the 4 T cell receptor beta chains below was sequenced from the same sample in a study of sequential checkpoint blockade in melanoma. Generated by immunoSEQ multiplex PCR, the TCRdb table keeps only in-frame clones and is missing some. The profile shows 6,000 to 9,500 clones, 23% of them singletons. Treatment denoted: randomized to nivolumab then ipilimumab (arm A) or the reverse (arm B). This specimen consisted of tumor tissue (inferred from file names), obtained from a patient given nivolumab and ipilimumab in sequence. These receptors were taken from a human donor with melanoma.

This clone was counted only a few times. V usage is TRBV28 and J usage is TRBJ1-3, with D tentatively TRBD1 (6 bases). CDR1 MDHEN and CDR2 SYDVKM come from the germline V gene. The germline V and J ends were trimmed by 5 bases and 0 bases, with 11 bases remaining between them. There are 15 residues in the CDR3. The CDR3 loop is CASSEQGGSGNTIYF. CDR3 coding DNA: TGTGCCAGCAGTGAACAGGGAGGCTCTGGAAACACCATATATTTT.

This clone was counted only a few times. In DNA form, the CDR3 reads TGTGCCAGCAGCGGATGGGGCGGGAGAGGGGATACGCAGTATTTT. It is translated as CASSGWGGRGDTQYF. This chain links TRBV9 with TRBJ2-3; 7 bases match TRBD2. In germline, CDR1 is SGDLS, CDR2 YYNGEE. The CDR3 spans 15 residues. V lost 3 bases, J lost 6 bases, and 10 bases stayed unmatched. The entire variable domain, with the rest obtained from reference TRBV9 and TRBJ2-3, is as follows: DSGVTQTPKHLITATGQRVTLRCSPRSGDLSVYWYQQSLDQGLQFLIQYYNGEERAKGNILERFSAQQFPDLHSELNLSSLELGDSALYFCASSGWGGRGDTQYFGPGTRLTVL.

This clone was counted between two and nine times. This chain joins TRBV23-1 and TRBJ2-1; the D gene is possibly TRBD1 (5 bases). TRBV23-1 is given ORF status, its function remaining uncertain. Trimming removed 6 bases at V and 5 bases at J, with 11 bases between. The CDR3 sequence is 13 residues long. The CDR3 is CASSLAQDNEQFF. CDR3 nucleotide sequence: TGCGCCAGCAGCTTGGCACAGGACAATGAGCAGTTCTTC.

This clone occurred a few times. This rearrangement joins TRBV6-8 to TRBJ2-1; D remains ambiguous. V lost 5 bases and J 6 bases, leaving 17 bases between the germline ends. Germline values: CDR1 MNHGY, CDR2 SAAAGT. The CDR3 extends over 15 amino acids. CDR3 sequence reads: CASSDGSQPTNEQFF. Here the CDR3 DNA reads TGTGCCAGCAGTGATGGTAGCCAGCCGACCAATGAGCAGTTCTTC.